What follows are 7 T cell receptor beta chains derived from one specimen sequenced in a study of spatial heterogeneity in lung cancer. TCRdb reprocessed the 5' RACE reads via MiXCR and lists one record per CDR3 protein. The data show approximately 17,000 distinct CDR3 sequences, over 15% seen once. Time point in this sample: blood at routine non-recurrence follow-up after resection. The sample here was PBMCs, taken at follow-up. These receptors all come from a male donor with early-stage non-small cell lung cancer.

This clonotype was counted between two and nine times. The J gene is TRBJ2-1, the V gene TRBV7-9; 10 nucleotides agree with TRBD2. With 4 bases clipped from V and 8 bases from J, the junction kept 14 bases outside the gene matches. Germline assignment: CDR1 SEHNR and CDR2 FQNEAQ (reference sequence). This CDR3 has 17 amino acids. The CDR3 DNA reads TGTGCCAGCAGCTCACCCCTCAGCGGGGGGGCGCAGTATGAGCAGTTCTTC. Protein: CASSSPLSGGAQYEQFF.

This clonotype is judged medium-sized. The chain employs TRBV3-1 and TRBJ2-7; D possibly corresponds to TRBD2 (5 bases). The germline CDR1 and CDR2 sequences are LGHDT and YNNKEL (reference sequence). The CDR3 is 14 residues long. V dropped 3 bases and J dropped 3 bases, with 12 bases sitting between them. CDR3 loop: CASSHHAGDYEQYF. The CDR3 nucleotides are TGTGCCAGCAGCCACCACGCGGGCGACTACGAGCAGTACTTC.

This clonotype was observed many times. This rearrangement joins TRBV10-3 to TRBJ2-1; 12 bases agree with TRBD2. Trimming took 7 bases from V and 7 from J; bases not matched to a gene: 5. The CDR3 is 14 residues long. Germline CDR1 is ENHRY and CDR2 is SYGVKD. CDR3 in DNA: TGTGCCATCACCTCTAGCGGGGGGGCTAATGAGCAGTTCTTC. It codes for CAITSSGGANEQFF.

This clonotype was seen only a few times. In nucleotides, the CDR3 is TGTGCCAGCAGCCCGAGACAAGATAATTCACCCCTCCACTTT. Translating gives CASSPRQDNSPLHF. The J gene is TRBJ1-6, the V gene TRBV14; D remains ambiguous. V was shortened by 4 bases and J by 5 bases, with 9 bases between the two germline ends. Germline CDR1 SGHDN, CDR2 FVKESK. CDR3 size: 14 residues.

This clonotype was detected only a few times. V usage is TRBV6-1 and J usage is TRBJ2-2; D remains ambiguous. The germline gives CDR1 MNHNS, CDR2 SASEGT. This CDR3 region has 14 residues. Trimming left V 10 bases short and J 0 bases short, with 12 bases between. CDR3 loop: CATKTFANTGELFF. In DNA, the CDR3 is TGTGCCACCAAGACATTTGCGAACACCGGGGAGCTGTTTTTT.

By share, this clonotype ranks as medium-sized. The chain uses TRBV18 and TRBJ1-2; D uncertain. This CDR3 has 15 residues. V was clipped by 2 bases and J by 0 bases, with 10 bases between them. CDR1 and CDR2 (germline): KGHSH, LQKENI. CDR3 nucleotides: TGTGCCAGCTCACCAACCCCCTCTTCTAACTATGGCTACACCTTC. Translated: CASSPTPSSNYGYTF. Full variable domain (outside the CDR3, taken from reference TRBV18 and TRBJ1-2): NAGVMQNPRHLVRRRGQEARLRCSPMKGHSHVYWYRQLPEEGLKFMVYLQKENIIDESGMPKERFSAEFPKEGPSILRIQQVVRGDSAAYFCASSPTPSSNYGYTFGSGTRLTVV.

In this sample, this clonotype is medium-sized. The chain combines TRBV23-1 with TRBJ2-1; 8 bases fit TRBD1. TRBV23-1 is known as an ORF, though its function is uncertain. The V segment lost 1 base and the J segment 7 bases; nucleotides outside the gene matches: 12. This CDR3 comprises 17 residues. The CDR3 loop reads CASSQFGQGLFKNEQFF. The CDR3 DNA is TGCGCCAGCAGTCAATTTGGACAGGGTCTTTTCAAGAATGAGCAGTTCTTC.